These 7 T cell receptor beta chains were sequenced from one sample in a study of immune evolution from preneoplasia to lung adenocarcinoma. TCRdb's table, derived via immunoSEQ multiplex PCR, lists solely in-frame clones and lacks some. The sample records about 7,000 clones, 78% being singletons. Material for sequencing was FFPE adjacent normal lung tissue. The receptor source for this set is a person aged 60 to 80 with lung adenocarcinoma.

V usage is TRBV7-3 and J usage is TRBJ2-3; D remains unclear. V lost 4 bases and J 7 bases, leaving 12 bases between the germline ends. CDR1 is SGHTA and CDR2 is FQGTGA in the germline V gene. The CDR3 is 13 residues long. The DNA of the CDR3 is TGTGCCAGCAGCTACGCGCGTTCGAATACGCAGTATTTT. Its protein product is CASSYARSNTQYF.

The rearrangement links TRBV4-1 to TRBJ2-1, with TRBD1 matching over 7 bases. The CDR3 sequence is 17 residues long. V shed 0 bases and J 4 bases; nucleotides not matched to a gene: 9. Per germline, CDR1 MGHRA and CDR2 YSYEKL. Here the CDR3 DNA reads TGCGCCAGCAGCCAAGAACCACCCGGGACAGAGTACAATGAGCAGTTCTTC. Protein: CASSQEPPGTEYNEQFF.

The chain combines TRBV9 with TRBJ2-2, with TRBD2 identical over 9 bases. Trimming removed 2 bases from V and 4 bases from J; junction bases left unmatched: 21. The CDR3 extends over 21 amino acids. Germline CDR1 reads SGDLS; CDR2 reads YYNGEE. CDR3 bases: TGTGCCAGCAGCGTTGGCATGTGGGAATGGCGGGAGGGCCGGGGCACCGGGGAGCTGTTTTTT. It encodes CASSVGMWEWREGRGTGELFF.

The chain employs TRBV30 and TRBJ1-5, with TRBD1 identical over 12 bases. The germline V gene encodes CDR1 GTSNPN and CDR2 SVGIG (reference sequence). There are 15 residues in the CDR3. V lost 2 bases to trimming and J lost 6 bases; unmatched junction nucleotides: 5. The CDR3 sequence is CAWSSRDRGLQPQHF. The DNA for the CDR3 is TGTGCCTGGAGTTCCCGGGACAGGGGGCTTCAGCCCCAGCATTTT. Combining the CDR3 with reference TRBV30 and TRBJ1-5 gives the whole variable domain SQTIHQWPATLVQPVGSPLSLECTVEGTSNPNLYWYRQAAGRGLQLLFYSVGIGQISSEVPQNLSASRPQDRQFILSSKKLLLSDSGFYLCAWSSRDRGLQPQHFGDGTRLSIL.

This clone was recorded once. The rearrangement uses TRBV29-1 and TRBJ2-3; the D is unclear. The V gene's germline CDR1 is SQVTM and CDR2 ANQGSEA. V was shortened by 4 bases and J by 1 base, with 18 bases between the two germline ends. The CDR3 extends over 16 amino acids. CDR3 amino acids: CSVAARATLGTDTQYF. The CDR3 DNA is TGCAGCGTTGCCGCGAGAGCAACGCTGGGCACAGATACGCAGTATTTT.

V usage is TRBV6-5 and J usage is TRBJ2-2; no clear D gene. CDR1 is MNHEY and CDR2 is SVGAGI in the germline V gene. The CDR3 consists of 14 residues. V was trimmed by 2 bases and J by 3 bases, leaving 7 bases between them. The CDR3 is CASSYSDYTGELFF. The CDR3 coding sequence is TGTGCCAGCAGTTACAGCGACTACACCGGGGAGCTGTTTTTT.

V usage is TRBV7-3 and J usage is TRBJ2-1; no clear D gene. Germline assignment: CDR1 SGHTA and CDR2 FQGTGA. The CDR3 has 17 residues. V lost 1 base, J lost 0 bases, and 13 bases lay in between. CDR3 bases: TGTGCCAGCAGCTTAAGCGCTAGTCCGAGCTCCTACAATGAGCAGTTCTTC. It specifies CASSLSASPSSYNEQFF.